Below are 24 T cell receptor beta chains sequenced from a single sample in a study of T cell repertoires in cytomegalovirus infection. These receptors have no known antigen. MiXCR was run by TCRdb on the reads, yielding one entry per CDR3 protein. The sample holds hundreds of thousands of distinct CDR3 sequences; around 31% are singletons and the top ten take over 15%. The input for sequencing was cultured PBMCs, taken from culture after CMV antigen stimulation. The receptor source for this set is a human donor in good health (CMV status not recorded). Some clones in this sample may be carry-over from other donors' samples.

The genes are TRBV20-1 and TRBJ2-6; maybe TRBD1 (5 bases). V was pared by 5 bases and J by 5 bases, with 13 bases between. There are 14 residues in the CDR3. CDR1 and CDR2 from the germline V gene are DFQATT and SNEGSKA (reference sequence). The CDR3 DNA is TGCAGTGCTCCGGACACCCCCCGGGCCAACGTCCTGACTTTC. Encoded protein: CSAPDTPRANVLTF.

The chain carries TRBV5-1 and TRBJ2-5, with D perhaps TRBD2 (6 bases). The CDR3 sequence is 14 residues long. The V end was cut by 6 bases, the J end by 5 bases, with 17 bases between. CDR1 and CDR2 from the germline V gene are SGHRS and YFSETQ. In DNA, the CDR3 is TGCGCCAGCACCTCGGCGGGGCCCTACGAGACCCAGTACTTC. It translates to CASTSAGPYETQYF.

The CDR3 protein is CASSIAGGGEQYF. The CDR3 coding sequence is TGTGCCAGCAGCATAGCGGGAGGAGGGGAGCAGTACTTC. The chain is built from TRBV6-2 or TRBV6-3 and TRBJ2-7; 10 bases line up with TRBD2. Germline trimming cut 6 bases from V and 7 bases from J; bases unmatched to any gene: 6. This CDR3 spans 13 amino acids. Germline V CDR1 and CDR2: MNHEY, SVGEGT.

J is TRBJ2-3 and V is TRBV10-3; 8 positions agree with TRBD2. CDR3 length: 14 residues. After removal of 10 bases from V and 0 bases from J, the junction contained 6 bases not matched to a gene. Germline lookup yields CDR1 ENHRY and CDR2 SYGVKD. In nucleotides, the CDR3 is TGTGCCACTAGTAGCGGGGACAGCACAGATACGCAGTATTTT. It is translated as CATSSGDSTDTQYF.

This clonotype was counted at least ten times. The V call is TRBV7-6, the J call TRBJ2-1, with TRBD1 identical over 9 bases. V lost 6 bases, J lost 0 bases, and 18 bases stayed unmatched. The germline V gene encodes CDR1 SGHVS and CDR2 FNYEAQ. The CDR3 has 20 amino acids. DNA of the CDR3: TGTGCCAGCAGTGGTGCCCGGGGACAGGGCGGGGAGAACTCCTACAATGAGCAGTTCTTC. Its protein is CASSGARGQGGENSYNEQFF.

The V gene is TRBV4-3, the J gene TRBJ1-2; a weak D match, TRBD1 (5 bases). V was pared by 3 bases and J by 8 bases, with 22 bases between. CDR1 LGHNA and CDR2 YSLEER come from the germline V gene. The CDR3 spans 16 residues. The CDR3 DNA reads TGCGCCAGCAGCCAGGACAAACAGTTCCCATTCGACGGCTACACCTTC. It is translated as CASSQDKQFPFDGYTF.

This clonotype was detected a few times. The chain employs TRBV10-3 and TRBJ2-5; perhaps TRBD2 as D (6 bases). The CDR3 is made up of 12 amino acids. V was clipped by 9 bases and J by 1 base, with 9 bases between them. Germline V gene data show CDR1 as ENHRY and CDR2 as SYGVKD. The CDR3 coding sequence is TGTGCCATTCGGGGGACCCAAGAGACCCAGTACTTC. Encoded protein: CAIRGTQETQYF.

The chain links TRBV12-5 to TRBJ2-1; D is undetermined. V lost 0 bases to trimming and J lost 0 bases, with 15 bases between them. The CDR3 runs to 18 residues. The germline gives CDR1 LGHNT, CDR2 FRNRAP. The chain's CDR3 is CASGLVPGSMASYNEQFF. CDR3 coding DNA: TGTGCTAGTGGTTTGGTACCTGGTAGTATGGCCTCCTACAATGAGCAGTTCTTC.

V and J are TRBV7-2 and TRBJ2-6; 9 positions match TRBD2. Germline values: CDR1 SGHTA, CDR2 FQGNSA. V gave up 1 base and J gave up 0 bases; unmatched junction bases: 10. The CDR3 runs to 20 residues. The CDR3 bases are TGTGCCAGCAGCTTAGTGAGGTGGCTAGCGGGATCCTCTGGGGCCAACGTCCTGACTTTC. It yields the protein CASSLVRWLAGSSGANVLTF.

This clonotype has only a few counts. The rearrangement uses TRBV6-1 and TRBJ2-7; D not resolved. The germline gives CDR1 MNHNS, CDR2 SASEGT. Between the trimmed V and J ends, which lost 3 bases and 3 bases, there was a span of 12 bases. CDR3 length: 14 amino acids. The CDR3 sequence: CASSDMGSDYEQYF. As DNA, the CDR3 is TGTGCCAGCAGTGACATGGGGTCCGACTACGAGCAGTACTTC.

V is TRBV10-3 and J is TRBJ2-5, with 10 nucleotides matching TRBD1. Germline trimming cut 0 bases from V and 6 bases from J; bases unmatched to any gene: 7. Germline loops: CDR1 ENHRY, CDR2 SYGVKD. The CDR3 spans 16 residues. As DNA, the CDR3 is TGTGCCATCAGTGAGTCAGGACAGGGGGGTAGGAAGACCCAGTACTTC. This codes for CAISESGQGGRKTQYF.

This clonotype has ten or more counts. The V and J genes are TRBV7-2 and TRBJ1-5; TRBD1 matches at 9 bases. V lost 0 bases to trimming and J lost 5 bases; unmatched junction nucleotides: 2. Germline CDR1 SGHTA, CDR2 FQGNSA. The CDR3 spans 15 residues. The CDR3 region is CASSLADRGDQPQHF. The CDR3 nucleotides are TGTGCCAGCAGCTTAGCGGACAGGGGAGATCAGCCCCAGCATTTT.

The CDR3: CASSSTWGGYTF. In DNA, the CDR3 is TGTGCCAGTTCTTCGACCTGGGGTGGCTACACCTTC. The V and J genes are TRBV6-1 and TRBJ1-2; no reliable D call. The CDR3 totals 12 residues. Germline CDR1 reads MNHNS; CDR2 reads SASEGT. Trimming shortened V by 9 bases and J by 7 bases, and 15 bases separated the two germline ends.

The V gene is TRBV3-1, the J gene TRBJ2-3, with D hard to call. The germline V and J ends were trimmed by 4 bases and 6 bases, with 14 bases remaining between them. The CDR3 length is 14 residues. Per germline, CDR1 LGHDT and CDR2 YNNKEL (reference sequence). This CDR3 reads CASSLALMTDTQYF. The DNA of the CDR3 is TGTGCCAGCAGCCTAGCTCTTATGACGGATACGCAGTATTTT.

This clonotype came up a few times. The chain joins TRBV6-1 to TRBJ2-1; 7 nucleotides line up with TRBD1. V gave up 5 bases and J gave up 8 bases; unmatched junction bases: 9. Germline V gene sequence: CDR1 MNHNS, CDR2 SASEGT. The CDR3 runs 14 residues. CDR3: CASSTGVGIYEQFF. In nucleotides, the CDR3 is TGTGCCAGCAGTACAGGGGTGGGAATTTATGAGCAGTTCTTC.

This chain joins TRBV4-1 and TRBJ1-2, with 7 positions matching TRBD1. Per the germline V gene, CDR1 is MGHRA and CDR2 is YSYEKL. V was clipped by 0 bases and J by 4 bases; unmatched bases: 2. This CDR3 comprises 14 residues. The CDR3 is CASSQEQGIYGYTF. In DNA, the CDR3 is TGCGCCAGCAGCCAAGAACAGGGGATCTATGGCTACACCTTC.

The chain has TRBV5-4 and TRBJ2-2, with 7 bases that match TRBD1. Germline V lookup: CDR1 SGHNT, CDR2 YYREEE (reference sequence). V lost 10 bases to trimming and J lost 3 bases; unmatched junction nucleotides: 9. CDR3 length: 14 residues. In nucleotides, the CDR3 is TGTGCCTTCCGACAGGGACGGTACACCGGGGAGCTGTTTTTT. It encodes CAFRQGRYTGELFF.

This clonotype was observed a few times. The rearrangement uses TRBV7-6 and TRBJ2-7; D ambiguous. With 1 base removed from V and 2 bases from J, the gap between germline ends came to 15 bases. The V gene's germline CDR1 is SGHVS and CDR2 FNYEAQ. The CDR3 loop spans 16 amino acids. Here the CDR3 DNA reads TGTGCCAGCAGCTTAGGCGGTGGGGATCCTCCCTACGAGCAGTACTTC. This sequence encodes CASSLGGGDPPYEQYF.

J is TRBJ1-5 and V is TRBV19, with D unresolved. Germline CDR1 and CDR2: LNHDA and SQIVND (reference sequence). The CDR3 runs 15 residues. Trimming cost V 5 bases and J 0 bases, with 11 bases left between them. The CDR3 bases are TGTGCCAGTAGTCTGGCCCCTAATAGCAATCAGCCCCAGCATTTT. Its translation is CASSLAPNSNQPQHF.

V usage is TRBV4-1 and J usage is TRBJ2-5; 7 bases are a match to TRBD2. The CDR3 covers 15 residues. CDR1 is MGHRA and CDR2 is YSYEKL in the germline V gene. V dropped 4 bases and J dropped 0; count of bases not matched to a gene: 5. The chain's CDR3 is CASSPAGPYQETQYF. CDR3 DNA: TGCGCCAGCAGCCCAGCGGGACCGTACCAAGAGACCCAGTACTTC.

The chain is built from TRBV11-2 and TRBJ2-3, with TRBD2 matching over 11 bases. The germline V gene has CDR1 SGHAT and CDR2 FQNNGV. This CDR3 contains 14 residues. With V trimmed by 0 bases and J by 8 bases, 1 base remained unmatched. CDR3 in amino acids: CASSLELAGVTQYF. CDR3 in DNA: TGTGCCAGCAGCTTAGAACTAGCGGGAGTTACGCAGTATTTT.

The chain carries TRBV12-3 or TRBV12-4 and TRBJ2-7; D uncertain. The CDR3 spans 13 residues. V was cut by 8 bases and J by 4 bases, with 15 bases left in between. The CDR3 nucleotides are TGTGCCAGCGGGTCCCGAGCCTATTACGAGCAGTACTTC. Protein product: CASGSRAYYEQYF.

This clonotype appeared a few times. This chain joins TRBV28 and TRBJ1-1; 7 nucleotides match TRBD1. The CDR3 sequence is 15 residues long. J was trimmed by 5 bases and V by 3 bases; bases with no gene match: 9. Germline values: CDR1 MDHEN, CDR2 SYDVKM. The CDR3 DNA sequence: TGTGCCAGCAGTTTGACGACAGGGCTGGTTACTGAAGCTTTCTTT. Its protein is CASSLTTGLVTEAFF. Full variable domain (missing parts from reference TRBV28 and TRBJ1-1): DVKVTQSSRYLVKRTGEKVFLECVQDMDHENMFWYRQDPGLGLRLIYFSYDVKMKEKGDIPEGYSVSREKKERFSLILESASTNQTSMYLCASSLTTGLVTEAFFGQGTRLTVV.

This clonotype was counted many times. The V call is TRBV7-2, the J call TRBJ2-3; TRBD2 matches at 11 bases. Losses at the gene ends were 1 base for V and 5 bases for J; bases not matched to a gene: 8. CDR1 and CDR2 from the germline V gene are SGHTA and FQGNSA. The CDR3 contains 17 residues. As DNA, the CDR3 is TGTGCCAGCAGCTTAGTAGGTAGCGGGGGGGCAGGAGATACGCAGTATTTT. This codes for CASSLVGSGGAGDTQYF.